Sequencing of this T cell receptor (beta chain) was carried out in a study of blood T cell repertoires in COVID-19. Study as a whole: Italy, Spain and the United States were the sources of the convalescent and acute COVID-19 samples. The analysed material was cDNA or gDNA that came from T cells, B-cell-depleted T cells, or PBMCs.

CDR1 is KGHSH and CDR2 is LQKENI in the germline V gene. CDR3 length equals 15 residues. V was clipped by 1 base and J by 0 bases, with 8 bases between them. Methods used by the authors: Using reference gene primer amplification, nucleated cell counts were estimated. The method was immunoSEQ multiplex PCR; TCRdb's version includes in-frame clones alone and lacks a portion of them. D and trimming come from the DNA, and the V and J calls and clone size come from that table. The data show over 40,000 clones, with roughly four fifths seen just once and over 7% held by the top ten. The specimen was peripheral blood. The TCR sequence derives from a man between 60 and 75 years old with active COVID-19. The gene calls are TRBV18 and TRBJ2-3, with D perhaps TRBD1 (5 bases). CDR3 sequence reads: CASSPRAGSTDTQYF. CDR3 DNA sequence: TGTGCCAGCTCACCACGCGCAGGGAGCACAGATACGCAGTATTTT.